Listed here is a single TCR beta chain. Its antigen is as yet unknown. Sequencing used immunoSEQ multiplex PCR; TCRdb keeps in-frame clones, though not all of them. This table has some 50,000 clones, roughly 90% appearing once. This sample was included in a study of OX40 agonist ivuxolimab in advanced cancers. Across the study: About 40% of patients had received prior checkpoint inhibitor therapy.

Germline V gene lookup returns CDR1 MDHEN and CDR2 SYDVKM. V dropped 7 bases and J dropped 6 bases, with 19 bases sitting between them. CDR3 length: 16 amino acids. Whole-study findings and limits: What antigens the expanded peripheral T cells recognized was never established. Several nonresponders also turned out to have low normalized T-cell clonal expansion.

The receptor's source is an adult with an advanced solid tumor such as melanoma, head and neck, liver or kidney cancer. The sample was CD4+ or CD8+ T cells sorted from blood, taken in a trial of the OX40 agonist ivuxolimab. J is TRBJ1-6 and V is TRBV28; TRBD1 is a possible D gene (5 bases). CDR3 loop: CASTSGVRGGNSPLHF. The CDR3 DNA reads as TGTGCCAGCACTTCCGGGGTAAGGGGTGGTAATTCACCCCTCCACTTT.